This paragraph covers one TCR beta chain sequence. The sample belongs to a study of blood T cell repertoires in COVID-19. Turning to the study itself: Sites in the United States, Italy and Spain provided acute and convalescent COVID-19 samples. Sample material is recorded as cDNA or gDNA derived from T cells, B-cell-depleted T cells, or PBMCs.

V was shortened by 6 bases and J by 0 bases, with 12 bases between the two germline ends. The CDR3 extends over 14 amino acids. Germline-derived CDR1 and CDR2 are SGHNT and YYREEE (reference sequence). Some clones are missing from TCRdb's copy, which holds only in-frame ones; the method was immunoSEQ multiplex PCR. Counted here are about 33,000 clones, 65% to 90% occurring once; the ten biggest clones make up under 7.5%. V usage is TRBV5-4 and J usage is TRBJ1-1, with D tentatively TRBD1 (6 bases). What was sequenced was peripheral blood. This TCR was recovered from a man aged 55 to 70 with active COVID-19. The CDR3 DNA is TGTGCCAGCAAGACAGGCTCCATGAACACTGAAGCTTTCTTT. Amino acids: CASKTGSMNTEAFF.